This passage covers 16 T cell receptor beta chains from one sample sequenced in a study of blood T cell repertoires in COVID-19. Only in-frame clones appear in the TCRdb table, and some are missing; sequencing was by immunoSEQ multiplex PCR. The data contain approximately 240,000 clones, around 90% of them singletons. Sequenced sample: PBMCs or T cells enriched from blood (not recorded which). These receptors all stem from a woman younger than 45 with acute COVID-19.

The CDR3 DNA follows: TGTGCCAGCAGCGCACAGGGGCTCTCTAGCACAGATACGCAGTATTTT. It codes for CASSAQGLSSTDTQYF. The chain links TRBV2 to TRBJ2-3, with 7 nucleotides matching TRBD1. CDR3 length: 16 residues. Trimming at V came to 6 bases and at J to 0 bases, leaving 9 bases not matched to a gene. In germline, CDR1 is SNHLY, CDR2 FYNNEI.

This chain uses TRBV10-3 with TRBJ2-7; 9 nucleotides agree with TRBD1. V lost 3 bases and J lost 3; bases outside the gene matches: 3. Germline values: CDR1 ENHRY, CDR2 SYGVKD. The CDR3 runs to 14 residues. The DNA of the CDR3 is TGTGCCATCAGTGACCTGACAGGGGGCTACGAGCAGTACTTC. Translating it yields CAISDLTGGYEQYF.

The rearrangement links TRBV27 to TRBJ1-6; D gene uncertain. The length of the CDR3 is 12 residues. V was trimmed by 6 bases and J by 7 bases, leaving 7 bases between them. Germline values: CDR1 MNHEY, CDR2 SMNVEV (reference sequence). CDR3 protein: CASSPNNSPLHF. The CDR3 DNA reads TGTGCCAGCAGCCCTAACAATTCACCCCTCCACTTT.

The V and J genes are TRBV28 and TRBJ2-3; TRBD1 agrees at 10 bases. In germline, CDR1 is MDHEN, CDR2 SYDVKM. The CDR3 is 16 amino acids. V was pared by 5 bases and J by 8 bases, with 13 bases of the junction left unmatched. CDR3 amino acids: CASSKDRGPVRLTQYF. CDR3 sequence (DNA): TGTGCCAGCAGTAAAGACAGGGGGCCCGTCCGACTTACGCAGTATTTT.

This clone was seen only a few times. The chain recombines TRBV7-9 with TRBJ2-7, with D possibly matching TRBD1 (7 bases). Looked up from germline, CDR1 is SEHNR and CDR2 is FQNEAQ (reference sequence). The CDR3 contains 14 residues. Trimming pared 8 bases from V and 0 bases from J, leaving 14 bases between. In DNA form, the CDR3 reads TGTGCCAGCCGGCCGGGGGACAGCTCCTACGAGCAGTACTTC. Translated, it gives CASRPGDSSYEQYF.

This rearrangement joins TRBV9 to TRBJ1-6, with a tentative D call TRBD1 (5 bases). CDR1 and CDR2 from the germline V gene are SGDLS and YYNGEE. The CDR3 has 14 amino acids. Trimming left V 0 bases short and J 8 bases short, with 9 bases between. CDR3 nucleotide sequence: TGTGCCAGCAGCGTAGTAGGGGCTGATTCACCCCTCCACTTT. Translating it yields CASSVVGADSPLHF.

The chain couples TRBV9 to TRBJ2-6; D is unresolved. Germline V gene lookup returns CDR1 SGDLS and CDR2 YYNGEE. V was cut by 3 bases and J by 4 bases, with 11 bases left in between. The CDR3 spans 15 residues. The CDR3 protein is CASSDPPPGANVLTF. Here the CDR3 DNA reads TGTGCCAGCAGCGATCCTCCCCCGGGGGCCAACGTCCTGACTTTC.

The gene calls are TRBV9 and TRBJ1-2, with D unresolved. From germline, CDR1 is SGDLS and CDR2 YYNGEE. Trimming took off 7 bases at V and 5 bases at J, with 6 bases between the two ends. The CDR3 has 10 residues. CDR3 loop: CASFRYGYTF. The DNA of the CDR3 is TGTGCCAGCTTCCGGTATGGCTACACCTTC.

The chain combines TRBV5-4 with TRBJ2-5; 12 nucleotides agree with TRBD2. V dropped 4 bases and J dropped 5; count of bases not matched to a gene: 12. The CDR3 has 17 amino acids. The V gene's germline CDR1 is SGHNT and CDR2 YYREEE (reference sequence). CDR3 loop: CASSLKALAGGRETQYF. The CDR3 nucleotides are TGTGCCAGCAGCCTTAAAGCACTAGCGGGGGGACGGGAGACCCAGTACTTC.

The chain uses TRBV9 and TRBJ2-7; 7 nucleotides line up with TRBD1. Germline CDR1 and CDR2: SGDLS and YYNGEE. V was clipped by 4 bases and J by 7 bases; unmatched bases: 8. The CDR3 extends over 13 amino acids. The CDR3 loop is CASSPRDSGEQYF. The DNA of the CDR3 is TGTGCCAGCAGCCCACGGGACAGCGGTGAGCAGTACTTC.

This chain links TRBV27 with TRBJ2-7; D possibly corresponds to TRBD2 (6 bases). Germline V gene data show CDR1 as MNHEY and CDR2 as SMNVEV (reference sequence). The CDR3 extends over 13 amino acids. Trimming cost V 5 bases and J 7 bases, with 15 bases left between them. The CDR3 spells CASSAPRRDEQYF. Written as DNA, the CDR3 is TGTGCCAGCAGTGCCCCCCGGAGGGATGAGCAGTACTTC.

The J gene is TRBJ2-1, the V gene TRBV9; tentatively, D is TRBD2 (5 bases). The CDR3 totals 17 residues. Germline V CDR1 and CDR2: SGDLS, YYNGEE. Between the trimmed V and J ends, which lost 0 bases and 2 bases, there was a span of 15 bases. CDR3 sequence: CASSVAGSDEAYNEQFF. CDR3 bases: TGTGCCAGCAGCGTAGCGGGGTCGGATGAGGCCTACAATGAGCAGTTCTTC.

V usage is TRBV5-1 and J usage is TRBJ2-2; no clear D. The CDR3 sequence is 16 residues long. Trimming removed 0 bases at V and 2 bases at J, with 11 bases between. Germline V lookup: CDR1 SGHRS, CDR2 YFSETQ. CDR3 nucleotides: TGCGCCAGCAGCTTGGGGCCTCAGCGAAACACCGGGGAGCTGTTTTTT. This encodes CASSLGPQRNTGELFF.

V is TRBV28 and J is TRBJ2-7; TRBD2 matches 10 bases. This CDR3 is 16 amino acids long. J gave up 1 base and V 6 bases, and 9 bases lay outside the gene matches. Per germline, CDR1 MDHEN and CDR2 SYDVKM. The CDR3 sequence is CASSRAVAGGSYEQYF. The CDR3 nucleotides are TGTGCCAGCAGCAGGGCAGTAGCGGGAGGATCCTACGAGCAGTACTTC.

The chain links TRBV12-3 or TRBV12-4 to TRBJ2-7, with 9 bases that match TRBD2. The CDR3 runs to 13 residues. After removal of 10 bases from V and 3 bases from J, the junction contained 7 bases not matched to a gene. CDR3 region: CATASGIHYEQYF. Written as DNA, the CDR3 is TGTGCCACCGCTAGCGGGATACACTACGAGCAGTACTTC.

CDR3 sequence: CASSLSPSNEQFF. CDR3 DNA sequence: TGTGCCAGCAGCTTGTCTCCGAGCAATGAGCAGTTCTTC. This rearrangement joins TRBV5-4 to TRBJ2-1; no firm D call. Trimming removed 1 base from V and 6 bases from J, with 8 bases in between. Germline CDR1 SGHNT, CDR2 YYREEE (reference sequence). This CDR3 has 13 amino acids.